These 14 T cell receptor delta chains originate from one sample sequenced in a study of γδ T cells in repeated Plasmodium falciparum infection. Gammadelta T cells were flow-sorted from PBMC into Vgamma9/Vdelta2+ and Vdelta2-negative populations for bulk analysis. TCRdb fed the multiplex PCR reads to CATT. The repertoire holds about 51,000 delta-chain clones, with around 2% as singletons. Sequences were obtained from gamma-delta T cells from blood. The receptors stem from a pool of human donors (malaria-infected and uninfected, not separated).

The rearrangement links TRDV1 to TRDJ1; 11 bases match TRDD3. TCRdb does not report a J gene; here it was assigned by matching the DNA to germline references. With 0 bases clipped from V and 3 bases from J, the junction kept 12 bases outside the gene matches. This CDR3 is 19 amino acids long. Germline assignment: CDR1 TSWWSYY and CDR2 QGS. The CDR3 sequence: CALGELGAGYWGIADKLIF. The CDR3 region has the DNA TGTGCTCTTGGGGAACTAGGCGCCGGCTACTGGGGGATAGCCGATAAACTCATCTTT.

In this sample, this clone turned up a few times. TCRdb assigns this DNA the protein of a much larger clone, which departs from its translation at residue 12; this likely reflects a read error, and the protein shown comes from translating the DNA. The chain carries TRDV1 and TRDJ1; TRDD2 or TRDD3 may be the D gene (6 bases each). Matching the DNA to germline supplied the J gene, which TCRdb does not give. The CDR3 spans 20 residues. Trimming left V 2 bases short and J 0 bases short, with 25 bases between. The V gene's germline CDR1 is TSWWSYY and CDR2 QGS. The CDR3 DNA reads TGTGCTCTTGGGGAAATCGTCCTACGCTACTGGGAGGGGTACACCGATAAACTCATCTTT. Its translation is CALGEIVLRYWEGYTDKLIF.

Concerning this clone: TCRdb records a much larger clone's protein for this DNA, with a difference at residue 7 that likely arises from a read error; the protein given is the translation of the DNA. The chain couples TRDV1 to TRDJ2; unclear D gene. TCRdb supplies no J gene; here it was assigned by aligning the nucleotide sequence to germline. The CDR3 consists of 18 residues. CDR1 is TSWWSYY and CDR2 is QGS in the germline V gene. Between the trimmed V and J ends, which lost 5 bases and 5 bases, there was a span of 24 bases. DNA for the CDR3: TGTGCTCTTGGGAATCTAAGTCCCATTACACTTGGAACAGCACAACTCTTCTTT. Residues: CALGNLSPITLGTAQLFF.

This clone was recorded many times. The TCRdb record carries a much larger clone's protein, which differs from this DNA's translation at residue 12; a read error is the likely cause, and the protein listed here is the DNA translation. The V and J genes are TRDV1 and TRDJ1, with 9 positions matching TRDD3. V shed 5 bases, J shed 3 bases, and the junction held 16 bases outside the gene matches. CDR1 TSWWSYY and CDR2 QGS come from the germline V gene. This CDR3 contains 18 residues. For the CDR3, the DNA is TGTGCTCTTGGGACCCGATTCCCGTACTGGGGGACCTCCGATAAACTCATCTTT. Protein product: CALGTRFPYWGTSDKLIF.

This clone was counted only a few times. Only one base separates this from a far larger clonotype, so it likely reflects a read error. Distinct nucleotide sequences in the sample also encode this CDR3. The chain carries TRDV1 and TRDJ1; 8 bases align to TRDD3. TCRdb lists no J gene, so it was determined here by aligning the DNA to germline. V gave up 3 bases and J gave up 8 bases; unmatched junction bases: 41. Germline values: CDR1 TSWWSYY, CDR2 QGS. CDR3 length: 25 residues. The CDR3 bases are TGTGCTCTTGGGGAGCTAGACCGTGACTTCCGACAGTACCTGTACTGGGGGTCCGGACGAAAGAAACTCATCTTT. It specifies CALGELDRDFRQYLYWGSGRKKLIF.

This clone was seen many times. TCRdb attributes to this sequence the protein of a much larger clone, which differs from the DNA translation at residue 13; a read error is likely, and the protein displayed is translated from the DNA. The chain is built from TRDV1 and TRDJ2, with a weak D call TRDD2 (7 bases). TCRdb leaves out the J gene; it was filled in here by matching the DNA to germline. The CDR3 has 21 amino acids. The germline V gene encodes CDR1 TSWWSYY and CDR2 QGS. The V gene lost 0 bases and the J gene lost 0 bases, with 23 bases spanning the gap. CDR3 nucleotide sequence: TGTGCTCTTGGGGAACTTCAATTCCTACGATGGGGGGCCCCTTTGACAGCACAACTCTTCTTT. It encodes CALGELQFLRWGAPLTAQLFF.

This clone was recorded a few times. A far larger clone lies a single base away; this is likely a read error. The rearrangement uses TRDV1 and TRDJ1; 11 bases line up with TRDD3. TCRdb offers no J gene call, so here the DNA was matched to germline to obtain one. Germline values: CDR1 TSWWSYY, CDR2 QGS. CDR3 size: 18 residues. The CDR3 region has the DNA TGTGCTCCTGGGGAACTGTGTCCCTACCGACTGGGGGATAACAAACTCATCTTT. The encoded protein is CAPGELCPYRLGDNKLIF.

This clone was detected ten times or more. The TCRdb protein comes from a much larger clone and disagrees with this DNA's translation at residue 8, likely due to a read error; the protein given here is derived from the DNA. DNA for the CDR3: TGTGCTCTTGGGGAACTAAGGCGGGGGATCATCGATAAACTCATCTTT. This translates into CALGELRRGIIDKLIF. The chain carries TRDV1 and TRDJ1, with TRDD3 matching 7 bases. The V gene's germline CDR1 is TSWWSYY and CDR2 QGS. V gave up 0 bases and J gave up 4 bases; unmatched junction bases: 8. The CDR3 extends over 16 amino acids.

This clone came up many times. This probably arose from a read error, given a far larger clone one base away. The identical CDR3 is also encoded by other nucleotide sequences in the sample. The chain links TRDV1 to TRDJ2, with TRDD3 identical over 8 bases. The junction had 20 bases not matched to a gene; V was cut back by 1 base and J by 4 bases. Looked up from germline, CDR1 is TSWWSYY and CDR2 is QGS. This CDR3 has 21 residues. CDR3: CALGEPQFFTGGRYRTAQLFF. In nucleotides, the CDR3 is TGTGCTCTTGGGGAACCACAGTTTTTCACTGGGGGGCGTTATCGGACAGCACAACTCTTCTTT.

In the case of this clone: TCRdb assigns this DNA the protein of a much larger clone, which departs from its translation at residue 8; this likely reflects a read error, and the protein shown comes from translating the DNA. The genes are TRDV1 and TRDJ1, with TRDD3 matching over 13 bases. No J segment appears in TCRdb, so it was assigned here by matching the sequence to germline. The length of the CDR3 is 27 residues. Germline values: CDR1 TSWWSYY, CDR2 QGS. Trimming took 2 bases from V and 0 from J; bases not matched to a gene: 33. CDR3 amino acids: CALGENYVLPTNILGDTLPFYTDKLIF. The CDR3 DNA reads as TGTGCTCTTGGGGAAAATTATGTCCTTCCTACTAACATACTGGGGGATACGCTCCCGTTTTACACCGATAAACTCATCTTT.

Of note for this clone: A far larger clone is just one base off, so this is likely a read error. The sample carries other DNA sequences with the same CDR3. The chain uses TRDV1 and TRDJ1, with D perhaps matching TRDD2 (6 bases). In the absence of a J gene in TCRdb, the DNA was matched to germline to assign it here. Germline CDR1 is TSWWSYY and CDR2 is QGS. Trimming pared 0 bases from V and 8 bases from J, leaving 34 bases between. The CDR3 has 21 amino acids. CDR3: CALGELHLYWSFPCRIDKLIF. The CDR3 region has the DNA TGTGCTCTTGGGGAACTCCATCTCTACTGGTCCTTCCCTTGTAGGATCGACAAACTCATCTTT.

This clone appeared a few times. A read error is the likely source, as a far larger clone sits one nucleotide away. The sample carries other DNA sequences with the same CDR3. CDR3 protein: CALGEPAFPNWGIAYTDKLIF. For the CDR3, the DNA is TGCGCTCTTGGGGAACCTGCCTTCCCAAATTGGGGGATCGCGTACACCGATAAACTCATCTTT. This chain joins TRDV1 and TRDJ1; 8 bases are a match to TRDD3. Germline matching of the DNA provided the J gene here, since TCRdb leaves it blank. This CDR3 has 21 amino acids. Germline CDR1 is TSWWSYY and CDR2 is QGS.

A remark on this clone: The protein that TCRdb holds for this DNA derives from a much larger clone and differs from the translated DNA at residue 5, which likely indicates a read error; the protein shown here is translated from the DNA. The V call is TRDV2, the J call TRDJ1; perhaps TRDD2 as D (5 bases). Germline V gives CDR1 GEAIGNYY, CDR2 EKD. Trimming took off 0 bases at V and 2 bases at J, with 36 bases between the two ends. This CDR3 comprises 23 residues. The CDR3 protein is CACDTIALPRVHGPPRGTDKLIF. CDR3 coding DNA: TGTGCCTGTGACACCATAGCTCTTCCGAGGGTCCACGGCCCCCCGCGTGGGACCGATAAACTCATCTTT.

To note about this clone: This likely reflects a read error, since a far larger clone is one base away. This specimen includes other DNA sequences encoding the same CDR3. The chain links TRDV3 to TRDJ1; 8 bases line up with TRDD3. The J gene, missing from TCRdb, was assigned here through DNA to germline matching. Germline CDR1 is TVYSNPD and CDR2 is GDNSRS (reference sequence). This CDR3 is 15 amino acids long. CDR3 loop: CAFQGWGRYTDKLIF. CDR3 DNA sequence: TGTGCCTTTCAAGGCTGGGGGAGGTACACCGACAAACTCATCTTT.